The clone carrying this TCR beta chain occurred a few times. Its antigen remains unknown. Each ophthalmopathy patient scored at least 3 on the Clinical Activity Score and at least 4 on NOSPECS grade, with duration under 3 months. Exclusions: uncontrolled infection, other autoimmune disease, pregnancy, lactation. Amplification targeted TCR beta CDR3 regions from RNA transcripts. During a first-round RT-PCR of the TCR CDR3, the HTBI primer set was used. TCRdb re-derived calls from the multiplex PCR reads in MiXCR, one entry per CDR3 protein. Of 500,000 or so distinct CDR3 sequences in the sample, more than 15% are singletons; the top ten hold 17%. Unmatched junction bases numbered 4, after V lost 5 bases and J lost 3 bases. CDR1 PRHDT and CDR2 FYEKMQ come from the germline V gene (reference sequence). The CDR3 is 14 residues long. These data originate in a study of T cells in Graves' hyperthyroidism and ophthalmopathy.

Broader study findings: A 13 V-J signature model discriminated ophthalmopathy versus stable hyperthyroidism.

Sequencing was performed on blood. This chain links TRBV13 with TRBJ2-3; 8 nucleotides match TRBD1. The TCR sequence derives from a woman younger than 35 with Graves' ophthalmopathy. The CDR3 DNA follows: TGTGCCAGCAGCGGACAGGGAGTAACAGATACGCAGTATTTT. Translation gives CASSGQGVTDTQYF. Complete variable domain (other parts from reference TRBV13 and TRBJ2-3): AAGVIQSPRHLIKEKRETATLKCYPIPRHDTVYWYQQGPGQDPQFLISFYEKMQSDKGSIPDRFSAQQFSDYHSELNMSSLELGDSALYFCASSGQGVTDTQYFGPGTRLTVL.